Sequencing of this T cell receptor (beta chain) was carried out in a study of blood T cell repertoires in COVID-19. In the study overall: Material from acute and convalescent COVID-19 was sourced from the United States, Italy and Spain.

Trimming removed 3 bases at V and 8 bases at J, with 19 bases between. CDR1 is LNHDA, CDR2 SQIVND, per germline (reference sequence). The length of the CDR3 is 15 residues. Libraries were prepared by immunoSEQ multiplex PCR; TCRdb keeps only in-frame clonotypes and omits some of them. This table has 250,000 or so clones, just over 85% appearing once. The rearrangement links TRBV19 to TRBJ1-1; no definite D call. Material for sequencing was peripheral blood. The TCR originated in an elderly man with acute or convalescent COVID-19. CDR3 in DNA: TGTGCCAGTAGTATTTTGTCGTTACAGCCGAAGGAAGCTTTCTTT. It encodes CASSILSLQPKEAFF.